What follows are 8 T cell receptor beta chains derived from one specimen sequenced in a study of cytomegalovirus exposure and HLA in healthy donors. PCR amplification relied on 60 Vbeta primers (plus 13 Jbeta primers). Sequencing was performed with immunoSEQ multiplex PCR; in TCRdb, only in-frame clones are kept and a portion is missing. The sample consists of some 150,000 clones, 60% to 80% of them appearing once. The source material was PBMCs. The receptors shown here come from a man aged 35-49 years in good health and CMV-seronegative.

This clone showed up just a few times. The J gene is TRBJ1-6, the V gene TRBV6-9; the D gene is possibly TRBD1 (5 bases). Trimming cost V 0 bases and J 11 bases, with 8 bases left between them. The length of the CDR3 is 13 residues. Germline loops: CDR1 MNHGY, CDR2 SVAAGI. The DNA of the CDR3 is TGTGCCAGCAGTTATTCCGGGGGGACACCCCTCCACTTT. It codes for CASSYSGGTPLHF.

The rearrangement uses TRBV5-1 and TRBJ2-5; 15 nucleotides agree with TRBD2. The CDR3 runs to 17 residues. J lost 5 bases, V lost 4 bases, and 9 bases had no gene match. Germline CDR1 and CDR2: SGHRS and YFSETQ. CDR3 nucleotide sequence: TGCGCCAGCAGCGTGGGGACTAGCGGGGGGTCCCGGGAGACCCAGTACTTC. Translation gives CASSVGTSGGSRETQYF.

The rearrangement links TRBV29-1 to TRBJ2-1, with D possibly TRBD2 on 5 matching bases. Germline V gene sequence: CDR1 SQVTM, CDR2 ANQGSEA. The V end was cut by 2 bases, the J end by 10 bases, with 24 bases between. The CDR3 is made up of 16 amino acids. The CDR3 DNA sequence: TGCAGCGTTGAATCCCTCGAAAGCGGCGCACAAACGGAGCAGTTCTTC. This gives the protein CSVESLESGAQTEQFF.

This clone has a single count. The CDR3 sequence: CASGPYRDRGYEQYF. CDR3 nucleotide sequence: TGTGCTAGTGGTCCCTACCGGGACAGGGGATACGAGCAGTACTTC. This rearrangement joins TRBV12-5 to TRBJ2-7, with 10 nucleotides matching TRBD1. V trimming: 5 bases; J trimming: 4 bases; junction bases outside the gene matches: 8. Germline CDR1 LGHNT, CDR2 FRNRAP. The CDR3 length is 15 residues.

For this clone: A junction end diverges from the germline sequence, so it may reflect a read error. V gene TRBV7-9 combines with J gene TRBJ2-7; D unresolved. This CDR3 contains 14 residues. Looked up from germline, CDR1 is SEHNR and CDR2 is FQNEAQ (reference sequence). The CDR3 DNA reads as TGTTCCAGCAGCTTAGCTTACAGTTCCTACGAGCAGTACTTC. Protein sequence: CSSSLAYSSYEQYF.

The chain is built from TRBV28 and TRBJ1-5; D possibly corresponds to TRBD1 (5 bases). The V end was cut by 4 bases, the J end by 4 bases, with 5 bases between. CDR3 length: 12 amino acids. The germline V gene encodes CDR1 MDHEN and CDR2 SYDVKM. The CDR3 DNA reads TGTGCCAGCAGTTCAGGGAATCAGCCCCAGCATTTT. The encoded protein is CASSSGNQPQHF.

The gene calls are TRBV5-1 and TRBJ2-5, with unresolved D. V was shortened by 0 bases and J by 4 bases, with 13 bases between the two germline ends. From germline, CDR1 is SGHRS and CDR2 YFSETQ. This CDR3 has 15 residues. CDR3 in DNA: TGCGCCAGCAGCTTGGAAACCCTGGGCGCAGAGACCCAGTACTTC. Amino acid sequence: CASSLETLGAETQYF.

CDR3 protein: CASSPTRGSHEQYF. In DNA, the CDR3 is TGTGCCAGCTCACCAACCAGGGGTTCTCACGAGCAGTACTTC. The chain is built from TRBV18 and TRBJ2-7; weak D call: TRBD1 (6 bases). Looked up from germline, CDR1 is KGHSH and CDR2 is LQKENI. Trimming removed 2 bases from V and 5 bases from J, with 13 bases in between. This CDR3 spans 14 amino acids.